Below are 28 T cell receptor beta chains sequenced from a single sample in a study of PD-1 blockade in classical Hodgkin lymphoma. Every one of the patients relapsed after autologous stem cell transplantation (brentuximab vedotin exposure was variable). This table comes from immunoSEQ multiplex PCR, and its TCRdb copy is limited to in-frame clones, with some not included. The sample includes some 96,000 clones, 75% to 90% seen only once; the top ten take 9% to 15%. This specimen consisted of peripheral blood mononuclear cells (PBMCs), obtained at baseline. Receptors originate from a human donor with classical Hodgkin lymphoma.

The chain uses TRBV7-3 and TRBJ2-2; D possibly corresponds to TRBD2 (6 bases). Germline V gene lookup returns CDR1 SGHTA and CDR2 FQGTGA. The V end lost 5 bases, the J end lost 7 bases, and 14 bases lay between the germline ends. CDR3 length equals 14 residues. The CDR3, as DNA: TGTGCCAGCAGCCCCGGGACTGCCTACGGGGAGCTGTTTTTT. Translating it yields CASSPGTAYGELFF.

The table lists this clone with a count of one. This chain joins TRBV28 and TRBJ1-2, with no clear D. There are 13 residues in the CDR3. Deletions cut 5 bases from V and 0 bases from J, with 7 bases between. In germline, CDR1 is MDHEN, CDR2 SYDVKM. In DNA, the CDR3 is TGTGCCAGCAGTACTACTCCTAACTATGGCTACACCTTC. This codes for CASSTTPNYGYTF.

The chain recombines TRBV9 with TRBJ2-7; 13 bases are shared with TRBD2. The V segment lost 3 bases and the J segment 2 bases; nucleotides outside the gene matches: 5. Germline V lookup: CDR1 SGDLS, CDR2 YYNGEE. There are 16 residues in the CDR3. The CDR3, as DNA: TGTGCCAGCAGCGAGACAGGGACTAGCGGGGCCTACGAGCAGTACTTC. Its translation: CASSETGTSGAYEQYF.

This rearrangement joins TRBV7-2 to TRBJ2-1; 12 nucleotides agree with TRBD2. This CDR3 is built from 18 residues. CDR1 is SGHTA and CDR2 is FQGNSA in the germline V gene. Germline trimming cut 5 bases from V and 0 bases from J; bases unmatched to any gene: 8. CDR3 residues: CASSPRTSGVSSYNEQFF. In nucleotides, the CDR3 is TGTGCCAGCAGCCCCAGGACTAGCGGGGTGAGCTCCTACAATGAGCAGTTCTTC.

The chain couples TRBV5-1 to TRBJ2-1; no reliable D call. Germline V gives CDR1 SGHRS, CDR2 YFSETQ. The CDR3 is 16 residues long. V shed 0 bases and J shed 0 bases, with 10 bases lying between them. The CDR3 nucleotides read TGCGCCAGCAGCTTGGCCGGCGGCAGCTCCTACAATGAGCAGTTCTTC. The encoded protein is CASSLAGGSSYNEQFF.

The CDR3 DNA reads TGCGCCAGCAGGTTTCTGGGACAGGGGAACGAGCAGTACTTC. This codes for CASRFLGQGNEQYF. The chain is built from TRBV5-1 and TRBJ2-7; 10 bases map to TRBD1. CDR1 is SGHRS and CDR2 is YFSETQ in the germline V gene. The CDR3 loop spans 14 amino acids. After removal of 5 bases from V and 5 bases from J, the junction contained 7 bases not matched to a gene.

The rearrangement uses TRBV23-1 and TRBJ2-1; weak D call: TRBD1 (6 bases). TRBV23-1 is known as an ORF, though its function is uncertain. CDR3 length: 15 amino acids. V lost 0 bases to trimming and J lost 5 bases, with 11 bases between them. This CDR3 is CASSQSPQGNNEQFF. The CDR3 DNA is TGCGCCAGCAGTCAATCCCCACAGGGTAACAATGAGCAGTTCTTC.

In this sample, this clone turned up once. The CDR3 protein is CASSQIGATEAFF. The CDR3 nucleotides are TGTGCCAGCAGTCAAATAGGGGCCACTGAAGCTTTCTTT. The V gene is TRBV6-6, the J gene TRBJ1-1, with D perhaps matching TRBD1 (5 bases). V was trimmed by 5 bases and J by 4 bases, leaving 11 bases between them. Germline assignment: CDR1 MNHNY and CDR2 SVGAGI (reference sequence). The CDR3 consists of 13 residues.

The chain links TRBV29-1 to TRBJ1-1; possibly TRBD1 for D (6 bases). This CDR3 contains 11 residues. V was trimmed by 7 bases and J by 6 bases, leaving 12 bases between them. Per germline, CDR1 SQVTM and CDR2 ANQGSEA. CDR3 amino acids: CSARDTPEAFF. The CDR3 DNA reads as TGCAGCGCCCGGGACACCCCTGAAGCTTTCTTT.

The chain has TRBV9 and TRBJ2-2, with D perhaps matching TRBD2 (5 bases). This CDR3 spans 16 amino acids. The V end lost 0 bases, the J end lost 0 bases, and 9 bases lay between the germline ends. CDR1 and CDR2 from the germline V gene are SGDLS and YYNGEE. The CDR3 DNA follows: TGTGCCAGCAGCGTAGGGTTTAGCGCGAACACCGGGGAGCTGTTTTTT. It translates to CASSVGFSANTGELFF.

This clone was detected a few times. The genes are TRBV2 and TRBJ2-7; the D is unclear. Deletions cut 2 bases from V and 0 bases from J, with 14 bases between. This CDR3 region has 16 residues. From germline, CDR1 is SNHLY and CDR2 FYNNEI. CDR3 nucleotide sequence: TGTGCCAGCAGTGAAAGAGGTGCGCAGAGCTCCTACGAGCAGTACTTC. Translation: CASSERGAQSSYEQYF. Full variable domain (rest looked up from reference TRBV2 and TRBJ2-7): EPEVTQTPSHQVTQMGQEVILRCVPISNHLYFYWYRQILGQKVEFLVSFYNNEISEKSEIFDDQFSVERPDGSNFTLKIRSTKLEDSAMYFCASSERGAQSSYEQYFGPGTRLTVT.

This chain connects TRBV5-4 to TRBJ2-7; 9 nucleotides match TRBD2. The CDR3 contains 14 residues. Germline CDR1 SGHNT, CDR2 YYREEE (reference sequence). V lost 2 bases to trimming and J lost 6 bases; unmatched junction nucleotides: 6. CDR3 loop: CASSLTGTSIEQYF. The CDR3 region has the DNA TGTGCCAGCAGCTTAACCGGGACTAGCATCGAGCAGTACTTC.

The V call is TRBV11-3, the J call TRBJ2-2; the D is unclear. This CDR3 is built from 14 residues. V was cut by 5 bases and J by 3 bases, with 10 bases left in between. Germline CDR1 reads SGHNT; CDR2 reads YENEEA. The CDR3 sequence is CASSPGPDTGELFF. The CDR3 nucleotides are TGTGCCAGCAGCCCTGGACCTGACACCGGGGAGCTGTTTTTT. Looking up the rest from reference TRBV11-3 and TRBJ2-2 gives the full variable domain: EAGVVQSPRYKIIEKKQPVAFWCNPISGHNTLYWYLQNLGQGPELLIRYENEEAVDDSQLPKDRFSAERLKGVDSTLKIQPAELGDSAVYLCASSPGPDTGELFFGEGSRLTVL.

The chain links TRBV7-9 to TRBJ2-7; 12 bases agree with TRBD2. CDR1 and CDR2 from the germline V gene are SEHNR and FQNEAQ (reference sequence). This CDR3 region has 15 residues. V lost 5 bases, J lost 3 bases, and 5 bases stayed unmatched. The CDR3 DNA follows: TGTGCCAGCAGCCATGGACTAGCGGGACTCTACGAGCAGTACTTC. This translates into CASSHGLAGLYEQYF.

This clone came up a few times. This chain links TRBV6-6 with TRBJ1-5; D might be TRBD1 (6 bases). The V and J ends lost 5 bases and 4 bases respectively, with 12 bases between them. The CDR3 extends over 14 amino acids. Germline V gene lookup returns CDR1 MNHNY and CDR2 SVGAGI (reference sequence). The CDR3 is CASSQRDTNQPQHF. CDR3 DNA sequence: TGTGCCAGCAGTCAACGGGACACAAATCAGCCCCAGCATTTT.

In regard to this clone: Within the sample, other DNA sequences also encode this same CDR3. This chain links TRBV9 with TRBJ2-1; D not certain. Trimming removed 0 bases from V and 2 bases from J, with 6 bases in between. CDR3 length: 14 amino acids. Germline loops: CDR1 SGDLS, CDR2 YYNGEE. The CDR3 DNA reads TGTGCCAGCAGCGTAGGCGGTACCTACAATGAGCAGTTCTTC. This encodes CASSVGGTYNEQFF.

This chain connects TRBV5-4 to TRBJ2-1; 9 bases agree with TRBD2. The CDR3 consists of 18 residues. V dropped 5 bases and J dropped 0; count of bases not matched to a gene: 12. Germline loops: CDR1 SGHNT, CDR2 YYREEE (reference sequence). DNA for the CDR3: TGTGCCAGCAGGTCGGGGAAGGCGGGAGGGAGCTCCTACAATGAGCAGTTCTTC. Translation: CASRSGKAGGSSYNEQFF.

The V call is TRBV19, the J call TRBJ1-5, with a tentative D call TRBD1 (5 bases). V was shortened by 1 base and J by 7 bases, with 14 bases between the two germline ends. The V gene's germline CDR1 is LNHDA and CDR2 SQIVND (reference sequence). The CDR3 has 15 residues. CDR3 protein: CASSIAWGGRQPQHF. The CDR3 DNA is TGTGCCAGTAGTATAGCCTGGGGGGGAAGGCAGCCCCAGCATTTT.

This sequence joins TRBV19 and TRBJ2-3; 8 nucleotides line up with TRBD2. With V trimmed by 3 bases and J by 2 bases, 4 bases remained unmatched. CDR3 length equals 15 residues. Per germline, CDR1 LNHDA and CDR2 SQIVND (reference sequence). DNA of the CDR3: TGTGCCAGTAGTATCCTAGCGGGTACCACAGATACGCAGTATTTT. Its translation: CASSILAGTTDTQYF.

CDR3 sequence (DNA): TGTGCCAGCAGTTTACCCCGGGACAGTGCCGGGGAGCTGTTTTTT. It encodes CASSLPRDSAGELFF. This chain joins TRBV27 and TRBJ2-2, with 7 bases matching TRBD1. The CDR3 has 15 amino acids. Losses at the gene ends were 2 bases for V and 6 bases for J; bases not matched to a gene: 6. Germline CDR1 is MNHEY and CDR2 is SMNVEV (reference sequence).

Worth noting for this clone: Sequence at one end of the junction differs from germline and may be a read error. The chain combines TRBV19 with TRBJ2-2; a possible D gene is TRBD2 (5 bases). Germline loops: CDR1 LNHDA, CDR2 SQIVND (reference sequence). The CDR3 runs 17 residues. The CDR3, as DNA: TGTGCCAGCAGTATGAGGGTTGTGGGAGCGAACACCGGGGAGCTGTTTTTT. Translation: CASSMRVVGANTGELFF.

In this sample, this clone turned up a few times. The chain uses TRBV7-6 and TRBJ2-3, with D uncertain. The germline gives CDR1 SGHVS, CDR2 FNYEAQ. With 0 bases removed from V and 0 bases from J, the gap between germline ends came to 4 bases. The CDR3 spans 14 residues. The DNA for the CDR3 is TGTGCCAGCAGCTTAGCTACTAGCACAGATACGCAGTATTTT. Its protein is CASSLATSTDTQYF.

This sequence joins TRBV27 and TRBJ2-6, with unresolved D. Deletions cut 7 bases from V and 4 bases from J, with 8 bases between. CDR3 size: 13 residues. CDR1 is MNHEY and CDR2 is SMNVEV in the germline V gene (reference sequence). For the CDR3, the DNA is TGTGCCAGCACCCCCTCCGGGGCCAACGTCCTGACTTTC. Translated, it gives CASTPSGANVLTF.

V and J are TRBV2 and TRBJ2-5, with 8 bases aligning to TRBD2. V lost 3 bases to trimming and J lost 2 bases; unmatched junction nucleotides: 8. The germline CDR1 and CDR2 sequences are SNHLY and FYNNEI. This CDR3 region has 16 residues. CDR3 loop: CASSERLAGLQETQYF. DNA of the CDR3: TGTGCCAGCAGTGAGAGGCTAGCGGGCCTTCAAGAGACCCAGTACTTC.

The V gene is TRBV5-8, the J gene TRBJ2-2, with D possibly matching TRBD2 (6 bases). This CDR3 contains 18 residues. CDR1 is SGHTS, CDR2 YDEGEE, per germline. V was shortened by 6 bases and J by 5 bases, with 26 bases between the two germline ends. The CDR3 reads CASNVWGLAGGSTGELFF. The CDR3 DNA sequence: TGTGCCAGCAACGTTTGGGGTTTAGCAGGAGGGAGTACCGGGGAGCTGTTTTTT.

The chain is built from TRBV7-2 and TRBJ1-2, with D uncertain. Germline values: CDR1 SGHTA, CDR2 FQGNSA. V gave up 2 bases and J gave up 0 bases, with 13 bases separating them. This CDR3 comprises 16 residues. CDR3 region: CASSLHAGQPNYGYTF. The CDR3 nucleotides are TGTGCCAGCAGCTTACATGCGGGTCAGCCTAACTATGGCTACACCTTC.

This sequence joins TRBV30 and TRBJ2-1; TRBD2 matches 11 bases. The germline V gene has CDR1 GTSNPN and CDR2 SVGIG (reference sequence). CDR3 size: 16 residues. The ends lost 1 base at V and 4 bases at J; junction bases unmatched: 6. CDR3 sequence reads: CAWSARLAGRYNEQFF. Written as DNA, the CDR3 is TGTGCCTGGAGTGCCAGACTAGCGGGGAGATACAATGAGCAGTTCTTC.

This clone was counted only a few times. This chain joins TRBV7-9 and TRBJ2-3; a weak D match, TRBD2 (5 bases). From germline, CDR1 is SEHNR and CDR2 FQNEAQ (reference sequence). Trimming removed 2 bases at V and 4 bases at J, with 10 bases between. The CDR3 covers 14 residues. The CDR3 spells CASSLRELADTQYF. The DNA for the CDR3 is TGTGCCAGCAGCTTAAGGGAGCTGGCAGATACGCAGTATTTT.